These 14 T cell receptor beta chains were all obtained from the same sample, sequenced in a study of OX40 agonist ivuxolimab in advanced cancers. Library generation was performed with the immunoSEQ multiplex PCR assay. TCRdb took over this immuneACCESS table, retaining in-frame rearrangements with V and J assigned. Such tables are incomplete; in checked studies, under half of the missing clones stem from an unresolved V gene, and the remainder is unexplained. Present in this sample are roughly 18,000 clones, around two thirds of which were seen just once. The ten largest clones take up roughly a fifth of the sample. The specimen comprised CD4+ or CD8+ T cells sorted from blood, sampled in a trial of the OX40 agonist ivuxolimab. The receptors stem from an adult with an advanced solid tumor such as melanoma, head and neck, liver or kidney cancer.

Written as DNA, the CDR3 is TGTGCCAGCAGCGTTGATGATACGCAGTATTTT. Its protein is CASSVDDTQYF. The V and J genes are TRBV9 and TRBJ2-3; D call uncertain. Trimming cost V 2 bases and J 6 bases, with 4 bases left between them. The CDR3 is 11 amino acids. Germline lookup yields CDR1 SGDLS and CDR2 YYNGEE.

The genes are TRBV5-1 and TRBJ2-3; TRBD1 matches 7 bases. V was clipped by 0 bases and J by 2 bases; unmatched bases: 3. CDR1 SGHRS and CDR2 YFSETQ come from the germline V gene. The CDR3 is made up of 15 amino acids. In DNA form, the CDR3 reads TGCGCCAGCAGCTTGGAGGGGGCGGTCACAGATACGCAGTATTTT. Protein sequence: CASSLEGAVTDTQYF.

This clone came up once. The rearrangement uses TRBV2 and TRBJ2-2; 9 nucleotides agree with TRBD2. The CDR3 runs 16 residues. The germline gives CDR1 SNHLY, CDR2 FYNNEI. The ends lost 4 bases at V and 0 bases at J; junction bases unmatched: 3. The CDR3 sequence: CASSAGLAANTGELFF. The CDR3 DNA sequence: TGTGCCAGCAGTGCGGGACTAGCAGCGAACACCGGGGAGCTGTTTTTT.

This clone was seen just once. The rearrangement uses TRBV6-5 and TRBJ2-1; no definite D call. Germline CDR1 and CDR2: MNHEY and SVGAGI. This CDR3 comprises 15 residues. V shed 0 bases and J shed 3 bases, with 9 bases lying between them. The CDR3 DNA sequence: TGTGCCAGCAGTTACTCGATAGAGAACTACAATGAGCAGTTCTTC. It translates to CASSYSIENYNEQFF.

This clone ranks as medium-sized. This sequence joins TRBV27 and TRBJ2-5; 7 bases are shared with TRBD2. Germline trimming cut 4 bases from V and 3 bases from J; bases unmatched to any gene: 14. Germline assignment: CDR1 MNHEY and CDR2 SMNVEV (reference sequence). This CDR3 has 17 residues. The CDR3 is CASSSISQGRDKETQYF. The CDR3 DNA is TGTGCCAGCAGTTCCATATCCCAAGGGAGGGATAAAGAGACCCAGTACTTC.

The gene calls are TRBV9 and TRBJ2-1; TRBD2 matches 16 bases. V lost 0 bases, J lost 4 bases, and 10 bases stayed unmatched. This CDR3 has 20 residues. Germline assignment: CDR1 SGDLS and CDR2 YYNGEE. The CDR3 bases are TGTGCCAGCAGCGTAGAGGCTTTGGGACTAGCGGGAGGGGAGTACAATGAGCAGTTCTTC. Translated, it gives CASSVEALGLAGGEYNEQFF.

This chain uses TRBV30 with TRBJ2-1; D is unclear. The CDR3 has 10 amino acids. CDR1 and CDR2 from the germline V gene are GTSNPN and SVGIG (reference sequence). The V end was cut by 1 base, the J end by 9 bases, with 4 bases between. The CDR3 DNA follows: TGTGCCTGGAGTGGGGGTGAGCAGTTCTTC. It is translated as CAWSGGEQFF.

This clone was found once. The chain employs TRBV27 and TRBJ2-5; 7 bases are a match to TRBD1. The ends lost 5 bases at V and 6 bases at J; junction bases unmatched: 6. This CDR3 has 13 residues. Germline CDR1 is MNHEY and CDR2 is SMNVEV (reference sequence). DNA for the CDR3: TGTGCCAGCAGTCCGACAGGGTGGCAGACCCAGTACTTC. The encoded protein is CASSPTGWQTQYF.

V is TRBV27 and J is TRBJ2-7, with a tentative D call TRBD2 (6 bases). The CDR3 has 16 residues. The germline V and J ends were trimmed by 6 bases and 1 base, with 19 bases remaining between them. The V gene's germline CDR1 is MNHEY and CDR2 SMNVEV (reference sequence). The CDR3 DNA reads as TGTGCCAGCAGCTCCTCAGGCGGGACTTCTTCCTACGAGCAGTACTTC. Translating it yields CASSSSGGTSSYEQYF.

The chain has TRBV6-5 and TRBJ2-7; 8 positions agree with TRBD2. The trim removed 6 bases at V and 5 bases at J, leaving 9 bases unmatched. Germline values: CDR1 MNHEY, CDR2 SVGAGI. The CDR3 is 14 amino acids. This CDR3 reads CASSGVAGWDEQYF. CDR3 sequence (DNA): TGTGCCAGCAGCGGAGTAGCGGGATGGGACGAGCAGTACTTC.

The chain links TRBV2 to TRBJ1-4, with D hard to call. Deletions cut 1 base from V and 4 bases from J, with 7 bases between. The germline CDR1 and CDR2 sequences are SNHLY and FYNNEI. The CDR3 loop spans 14 amino acids. The DNA of the CDR3 is TGTGCCAGCAGTGAAGTGGCATTTAATGAAAAACTGTTTTTT. It encodes CASSEVAFNEKLFF.

The rearrangement uses TRBV19 and TRBJ2-7, with D possibly being TRBD2 (5 bases). This CDR3 spans 14 amino acids. The germline V gene has CDR1 LNHDA and CDR2 SQIVND (reference sequence). V gave up 5 bases and J gave up 2 bases, with 13 bases separating them. The CDR3 spells CASSPGLGPYEQYF. The CDR3 DNA sequence: TGTGCCAGTAGTCCCGGACTCGGCCCCTACGAGCAGTACTTC.

The V call is TRBV27, the J call TRBJ2-1; 13 bases agree with TRBD2. This CDR3 has 15 residues. From germline, CDR1 is MNHEY and CDR2 SMNVEV (reference sequence). Germline trimming cut 5 bases from V and 9 bases from J; bases unmatched to any gene: 7. The CDR3 bases are TGTGCCAGCAGTATAAGGACTAGCGGGAGCGGTGAGCAGTTCTTC. Encoded protein: CASSIRTSGSGEQFF.

V is TRBV19 and J is TRBJ2-1; TRBD1 might be the D (5 bases). CDR1 is LNHDA, CDR2 SQIVND, per germline (reference sequence). V lost 0 bases to trimming and J lost 8 bases, with 17 bases between them. This CDR3 region has 16 residues. The CDR3 sequence: CASSIDDWGAGDEQFF. As DNA, the CDR3 is TGTGCCAGTAGTATAGATGACTGGGGCGCTGGGGATGAGCAGTTCTTC.